Each of the 11 T cell receptor beta chains below was sequenced from the same sample in a study of technical replicates of blood from a handful of donors. Repertoires were generated with immunoSEQ multiplex PCR, while TCRdb's copy carries only in-frame clones and drops some. In the table there are some 15,000 clones, approximately 86% of which are singletons. Sequencing was performed on PBMCs. Receptor source: a human donor in good health.

The V gene is TRBV6-4, the J gene TRBJ2-2, with 8 bases matching TRBD2. Germline CDR1 MRHNA, CDR2 SNTAGT. V dropped 3 bases and J dropped 3; count of bases not matched to a gene: 0. The CDR3 is made up of 14 amino acids. CDR3 residues: CASSEAGDTGELFF. Here the CDR3 DNA reads TGTGCCAGCAGTGAAGCGGGGGACACCGGGGAGCTGTTTTTT.

The gene calls are TRBV7-2 and TRBJ2-7, with 12 bases lining up with TRBD2. V was clipped by 4 bases and J by 6 bases; unmatched bases: 16. Germline CDR1 reads SGHTA; CDR2 reads FQGNSA. CDR3 length equals 18 residues. The DNA of the CDR3 is TGTGCCAGCAGCTGGTCACTAGCGGGAGGAATGGGGGCGGGCGAGCAGTACTTC. Translated, it gives CASSWSLAGGMGAGEQYF.

This rearrangement joins TRBV5-1 to TRBJ2-1; TRBD1 matches 7 bases. The germline gives CDR1 SGHRS, CDR2 YFSETQ. The CDR3 is 16 amino acids. V was clipped by 4 bases and J by 8 bases; unmatched bases: 15. CDR3 sequence reads: CASSPTGTQQGYEQFF. CDR3 DNA sequence: TGCGCCAGCAGCCCCACCGGGACCCAACAGGGGTATGAGCAGTTCTTC.

This clone has only one observation. The rearrangement links TRBV28 to TRBJ1-2, with 7 bases matching TRBD1. J lost 3 bases, V lost 7 bases, and 5 bases had no gene match. Per the germline V gene, CDR1 is MDHEN and CDR2 is SYDVKM. This CDR3 is 13 amino acids long. The CDR3 nucleotides are TGTGCCAGCAAAATAACAGGGGACTATGGCTACACCTTC. Translating it yields CASKITGDYGYTF.

This rearrangement joins TRBV4-1 to TRBJ2-2, with 10 bases identical to TRBD2. The trim removed 1 base at V and 7 bases at J, leaving 3 bases unmatched. The germline gives CDR1 MGHRA, CDR2 YSYEKL. There are 15 residues in the CDR3. CDR3 residues: CASSQGLAGVGELFF. The DNA of the CDR3 is TGCGCCAGCAGCCAAGGGCTAGCGGGAGTCGGGGAGCTGTTTTTT.

This chain connects TRBV19 to TRBJ2-5, with D perhaps TRBD1 (6 bases). Trimming removed 4 bases from V and 5 bases from J, with 14 bases in between. CDR3 length equals 14 residues. CDR1 is LNHDA, CDR2 SQIVND, per germline (reference sequence). CDR3 sequence reads: CASSTGVMWETQYF. The CDR3 nucleotides read TGTGCCAGTAGTACAGGGGTTATGTGGGAGACCCAGTACTTC. The whole variable domain, filled in from reference TRBV19 and TRBJ2-5, reads DGGITQSPKYLFRKEGQNVTLSCEQNLNHDAMYWYRQDPGQGLRLIYYSQIVNDFQKGDIAEGYSVSREKKESFPLTVTSAQKNPTAFYLCASSTGVMWETQYFGPGTRLLVL.

The chain carries TRBV7-2 and TRBJ2-7, with 12 bases matching TRBD1. The CDR3 is made up of 16 amino acids. Germline CDR1 is SGHTA and CDR2 is FQGNSA. J gave up 7 bases and V 5 bases, and 12 bases lay outside the gene matches. In DNA form, the CDR3 reads TGTGCCAGCAGCCCGAAGACCGGGACAGGGGGCTGGGAGCAGTACTTC. Translating it yields CASSPKTGTGGWEQYF.

This CDR3 reads CASSAMATGGLETQYF. The CDR3 nucleotides read TGCGCCAGCAGCGCCATGGCTACGGGGGGTCTGGAGACCCAGTACTTC. The V call is TRBV5-1, the J call TRBJ2-5; TRBD2 matches 7 bases. The CDR3 sequence is 16 residues long. The V and J ends lost 4 bases and 5 bases, in that order; junction bases with no gene match: 14. Germline V gene sequence: CDR1 SGHRS, CDR2 YFSETQ.

The V gene is TRBV14, the J gene TRBJ1-1; the D gene is possibly TRBD1 (6 bases). The CDR3 has 13 amino acids. CDR1 SGHDN and CDR2 FVKESK come from the germline V gene. Trimming removed 4 bases from V and 5 bases from J, with 11 bases in between. The chain's CDR3 is CASSRQGYTEAFF. The DNA of the CDR3 is TGTGCCAGCAGCCGGCAGGGGTATACTGAAGCTTTCTTT.

This chain uses TRBV19 with TRBJ1-4, with 12 bases matching TRBD1. V lost 10 bases, J lost 4 bases, and 22 bases stayed unmatched. This CDR3 contains 20 residues. The germline CDR1 and CDR2 sequences are LNHDA and SQIVND (reference sequence). CDR3 nucleotides: TGTGCCACCGAGTATTGGGAGATGGGACAGGGGGCTCTAGGTAATGAAAAACTGTTTTTT. It encodes CATEYWEMGQGALGNEKLFF.

This rearrangement joins TRBV5-1 to TRBJ2-5, with 7 bases that match TRBD1. Trimming took 0 bases from V and 5 from J; bases not matched to a gene: 10. The CDR3 extends over 16 amino acids. The germline CDR1 and CDR2 sequences are SGHRS and YFSETQ. The CDR3, as DNA: TGCGCCAGCAGCTTGGGATCCCATACAGGGGCTGAGACCCAGTACTTC. It codes for CASSLGSHTGAETQYF.